This T cell receptor beta chain comes out of a study of identical twins. General study findings and limits: Compared with models, monozygotic twins showed more out-of-frame TCR alpha sharing. Insertions ran lower in abundant cord blood beta clonotypes, though not in memory repertoires.

Every one of the donors was a healthy Caucasian. Looked up from germline, CDR1 is SNHLY and CDR2 is FYNNEI. CDR3 length equals 13 residues. V was clipped by 4 bases and J by 6 bases, with 10 bases between them. Unique molecular identifiers were present on the cDNA, which also gained a universal primer site by template switching. In TCRdb, the 5' RACE reads were re-called with MiXCR into one record per CDR3 protein. The sample yields more than 1.5 million distinct CDR3 sequences, 25% to 35% seen once. Notes on this clonotype: What it recognizes is unknown.

Sequenced material: cord blood. The V call is TRBV2, the J call TRBJ2-1, with D tentatively TRBD2 (5 bases). This TCR was recovered from a newborn girl in good health. The CDR3 sequence: CASSVEGSNEQFF. CDR3 bases: TGTGCCAGCAGTGTTGAGGGTTCCAATGAGCAGTTCTTC.